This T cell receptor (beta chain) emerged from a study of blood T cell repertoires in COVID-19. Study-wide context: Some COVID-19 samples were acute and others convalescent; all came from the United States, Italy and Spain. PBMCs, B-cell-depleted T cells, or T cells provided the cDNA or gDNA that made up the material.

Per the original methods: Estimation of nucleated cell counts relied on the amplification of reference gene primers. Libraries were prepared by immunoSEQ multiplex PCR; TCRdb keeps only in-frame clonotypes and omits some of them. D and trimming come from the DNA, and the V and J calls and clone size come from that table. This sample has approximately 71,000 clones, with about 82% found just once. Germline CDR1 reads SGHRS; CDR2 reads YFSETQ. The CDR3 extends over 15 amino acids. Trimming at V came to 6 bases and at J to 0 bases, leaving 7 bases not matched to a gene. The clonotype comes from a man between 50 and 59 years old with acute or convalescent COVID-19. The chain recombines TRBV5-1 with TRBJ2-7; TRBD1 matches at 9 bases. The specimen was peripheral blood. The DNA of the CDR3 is TGCGCCAGCACCACTGGGACAGGGAGCTCCTACGAGCAGTACTTC. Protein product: CASTTGTGSSYEQYF.